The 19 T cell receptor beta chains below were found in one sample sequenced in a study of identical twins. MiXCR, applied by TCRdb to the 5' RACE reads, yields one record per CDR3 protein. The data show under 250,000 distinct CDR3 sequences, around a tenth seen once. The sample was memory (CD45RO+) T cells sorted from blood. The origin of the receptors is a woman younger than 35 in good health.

CDR3 region: CSARSDDEKLFF. The CDR3 region has the DNA TGCAGTGCTAGGAGTGATGATGAAAAACTGTTTTTT. This chain links TRBV20-1 with TRBJ1-4, with D unresolved. This CDR3 region has 12 residues. V was shortened by 3 bases and J by 6 bases, with 8 bases between the two germline ends. Germline assignment: CDR1 DFQATT and CDR2 SNEGSKA (reference sequence).

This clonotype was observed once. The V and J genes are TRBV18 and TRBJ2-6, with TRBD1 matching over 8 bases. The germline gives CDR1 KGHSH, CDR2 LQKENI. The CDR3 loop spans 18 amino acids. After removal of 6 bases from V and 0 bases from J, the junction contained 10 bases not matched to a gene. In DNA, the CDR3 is TGTGCCAGCTCGCCCACCGGGACAGGCCTCTCTGGGGCCAACGTCCTGACTTTC. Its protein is CASSPTGTGLSGANVLTF.

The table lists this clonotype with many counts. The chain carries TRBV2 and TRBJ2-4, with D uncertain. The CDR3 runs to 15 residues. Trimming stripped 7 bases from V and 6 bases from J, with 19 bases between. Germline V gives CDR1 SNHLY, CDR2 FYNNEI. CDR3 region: CASTSPELGGNIQYF. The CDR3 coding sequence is TGTGCCAGCACGAGCCCCGAACTGGGTGGAAACATTCAGTACTTC. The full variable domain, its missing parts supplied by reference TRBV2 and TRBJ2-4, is EPEVTQTPSHQVTQMGQEVILRCVPISNHLYFYWYRQILGQKVEFLVSFYNNEISEKSEIFDDQFSVERPDGSNFTLKIRSTKLEDSAMYFCASTSPELGGNIQYFGAGTRLSVL.

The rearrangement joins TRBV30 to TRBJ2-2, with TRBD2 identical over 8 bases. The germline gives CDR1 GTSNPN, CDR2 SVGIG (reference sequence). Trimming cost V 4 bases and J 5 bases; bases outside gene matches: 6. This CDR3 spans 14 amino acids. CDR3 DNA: TGTGCCTGGATACTAGCGGATGGTACCGGGGAGCTGTTTTTT. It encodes CAWILADGTGELFF.

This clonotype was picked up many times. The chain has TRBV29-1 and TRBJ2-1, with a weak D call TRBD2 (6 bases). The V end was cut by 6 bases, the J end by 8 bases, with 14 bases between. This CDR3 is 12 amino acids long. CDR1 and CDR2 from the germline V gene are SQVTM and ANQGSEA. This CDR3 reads CSVTGTADEQFF. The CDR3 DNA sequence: TGCAGCGTCACCGGGACTGCGGATGAGCAGTTCTTC.

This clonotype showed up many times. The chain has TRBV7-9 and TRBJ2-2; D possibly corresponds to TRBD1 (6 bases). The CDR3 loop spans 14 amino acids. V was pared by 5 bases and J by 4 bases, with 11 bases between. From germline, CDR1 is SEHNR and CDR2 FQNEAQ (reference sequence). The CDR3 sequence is CASSQGRFTGELFF. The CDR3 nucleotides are TGTGCCAGCAGCCAGGGGCGTTTCACCGGGGAGCTGTTTTTT.

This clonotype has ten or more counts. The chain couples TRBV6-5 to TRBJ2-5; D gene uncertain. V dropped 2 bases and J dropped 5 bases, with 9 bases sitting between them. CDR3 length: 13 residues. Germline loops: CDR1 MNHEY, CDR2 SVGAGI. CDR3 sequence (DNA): TGTGCCAGCAGTTACATGGTTTCGGAGACCCAGTACTTC. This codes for CASSYMVSETQYF.

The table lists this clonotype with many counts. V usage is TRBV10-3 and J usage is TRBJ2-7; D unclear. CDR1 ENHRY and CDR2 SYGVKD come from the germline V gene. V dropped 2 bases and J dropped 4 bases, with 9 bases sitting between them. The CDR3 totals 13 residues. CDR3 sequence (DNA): TGTGCCATCAGTGAGAGAGACGGATACGAGCAGTACTTC. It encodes CAISERDGYEQYF.

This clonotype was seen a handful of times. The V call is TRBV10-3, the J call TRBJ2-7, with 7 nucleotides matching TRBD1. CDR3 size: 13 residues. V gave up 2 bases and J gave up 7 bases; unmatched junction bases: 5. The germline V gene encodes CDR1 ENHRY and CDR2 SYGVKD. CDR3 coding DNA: TGTGCCATCAGTGAGAGACAGGGAATGGAGCAGTACTTC. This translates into CAISERQGMEQYF.

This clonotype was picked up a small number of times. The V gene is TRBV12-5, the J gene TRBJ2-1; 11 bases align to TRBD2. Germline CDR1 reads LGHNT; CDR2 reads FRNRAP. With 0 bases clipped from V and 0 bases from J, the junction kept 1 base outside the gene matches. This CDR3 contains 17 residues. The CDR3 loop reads CASGLVGTSGSYNEQFF. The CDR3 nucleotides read TGTGCTAGTGGTTTGGTCGGGACTAGCGGCTCCTACAATGAGCAGTTCTTC.

CDR3 nucleotide sequence: TGTGCCAGCAGCTTAGTTGGGACGGCCTCCTACAATGAGCAGTTCTTC. The encoded protein is CASSLVGTASYNEQFF. The chain carries TRBV7-9 and TRBJ2-1; D assignment may be TRBD1 or TRBD2 (5 bases each). Trimming shortened V by 1 base and J by 0 bases, and 10 bases separated the two germline ends. The CDR3 is 16 residues long. CDR1 SEHNR and CDR2 FQNEAQ come from the germline V gene (reference sequence).

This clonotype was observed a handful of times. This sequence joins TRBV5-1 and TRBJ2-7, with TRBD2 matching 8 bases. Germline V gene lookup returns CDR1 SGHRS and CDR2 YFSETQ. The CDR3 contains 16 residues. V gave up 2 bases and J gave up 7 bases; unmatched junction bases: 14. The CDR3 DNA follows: TGCGCCAGCAGCTTTTTAGTGGGGACTAGTGGCCGGGAGCAGTACTTC. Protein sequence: CASSFLVGTSGREQYF.

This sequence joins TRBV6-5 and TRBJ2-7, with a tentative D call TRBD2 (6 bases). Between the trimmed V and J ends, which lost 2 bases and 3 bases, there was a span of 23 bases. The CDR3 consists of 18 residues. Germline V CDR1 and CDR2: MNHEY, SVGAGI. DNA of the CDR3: TGTGCCAGCAGTTACGGGGCGGCGGCGGGAAGGTTCTACTACGAGCAGTACTTC. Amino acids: CASSYGAAAGRFYYEQYF.

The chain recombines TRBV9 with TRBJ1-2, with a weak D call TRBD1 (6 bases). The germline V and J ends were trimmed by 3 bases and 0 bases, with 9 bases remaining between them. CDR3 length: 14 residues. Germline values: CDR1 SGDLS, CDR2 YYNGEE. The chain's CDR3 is CASSAHRANYGYTF. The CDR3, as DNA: TGTGCCAGCAGCGCGCACAGGGCTAACTATGGCTACACCTTC.

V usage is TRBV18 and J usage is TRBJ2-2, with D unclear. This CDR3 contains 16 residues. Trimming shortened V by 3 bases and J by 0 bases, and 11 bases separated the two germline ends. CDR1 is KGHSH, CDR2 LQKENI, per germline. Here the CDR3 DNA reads TGTGCCAGCTCACCCTCCGGATACGCGAACACCGGGGAGCTGTTTTTT. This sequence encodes CASSPSGYANTGELFF.

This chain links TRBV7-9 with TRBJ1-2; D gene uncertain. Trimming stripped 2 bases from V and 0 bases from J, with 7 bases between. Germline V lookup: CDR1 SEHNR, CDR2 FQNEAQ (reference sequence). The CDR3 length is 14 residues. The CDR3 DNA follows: TGTGCCAGCAGCTTACTTTCTGCTAACTATGGCTACACCTTC. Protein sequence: CASSLLSANYGYTF.

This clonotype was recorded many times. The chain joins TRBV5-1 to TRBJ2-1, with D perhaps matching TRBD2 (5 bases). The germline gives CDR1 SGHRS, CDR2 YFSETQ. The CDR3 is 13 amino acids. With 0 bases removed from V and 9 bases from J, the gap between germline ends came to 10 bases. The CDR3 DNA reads TGCGCCAGCAGCTTGGAGGCCCGGGGTGAGCAGTTCTTC. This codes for CASSLEARGEQFF.

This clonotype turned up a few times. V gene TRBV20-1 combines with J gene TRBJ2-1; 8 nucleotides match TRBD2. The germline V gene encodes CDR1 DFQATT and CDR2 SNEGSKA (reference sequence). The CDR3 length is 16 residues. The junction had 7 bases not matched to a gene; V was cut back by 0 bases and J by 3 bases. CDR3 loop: CSARDSGRGDYNEQFF. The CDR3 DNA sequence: TGCAGTGCTAGAGATTCCGGGAGGGGTGACTACAATGAGCAGTTCTTC.

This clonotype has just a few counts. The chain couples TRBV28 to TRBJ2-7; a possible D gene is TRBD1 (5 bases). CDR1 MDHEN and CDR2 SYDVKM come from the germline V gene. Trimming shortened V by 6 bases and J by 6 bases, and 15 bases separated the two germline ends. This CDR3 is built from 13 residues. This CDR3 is CASRLLDSTEQYF. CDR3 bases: TGTGCCAGCAGACTGCTCGACAGTACCGAGCAGTACTTC. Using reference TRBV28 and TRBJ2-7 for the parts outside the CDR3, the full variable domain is DVKVTQSSRYLVKRTGEKVFLECVQDMDHENMFWYRQDPGLGLRLIYFSYDVKMKEKGDIPEGYSVSREKKERFSLILESASTNQTSMYLCASRLLDSTEQYFGPGTRLTVT.